The 10 T cell receptor beta chains presented below share a single source sample, sequenced in a study of blood T cell repertoires in COVID-19. Libraries were prepared by immunoSEQ multiplex PCR; TCRdb keeps only in-frame clonotypes and omits some of them. Of approximately 230,000 clones listed, approximately 88% are singletons. Sequences were obtained from peripheral blood. These receptors originate from a woman aged 25 to 39 with COVID-19, enrolled during active disease.

The chain combines TRBV27 with TRBJ1-4, with D possibly TRBD1 on 6 matching bases. Germline CDR1 MNHEY, CDR2 SMNVEV (reference sequence). V shed 6 bases and J shed 3 bases, with 14 bases lying between them. CDR3 length equals 15 residues. The CDR3 is CASRPTGIANEKLFF. The CDR3 nucleotides read TGTGCCAGCAGACCTACAGGGATCGCTAATGAAAAACTGTTTTTT.

This clone was recorded only once. J is TRBJ1-1 and V is TRBV7-2; D may be TRBD1 (6 bases). V lost 2 bases, J lost 4 bases, and 11 bases lay in between. The CDR3 is 14 amino acids. Germline V gene data show CDR1 as SGHTA and CDR2 as FQGNSA. The CDR3 region is CASSLITGSTEAFF. CDR3 DNA: TGTGCCAGCAGCTTAATAACAGGGAGCACTGAAGCTTTCTTT.

This clone was seen only once. The rearrangement links TRBV28 to TRBJ2-5, with TRBD1 as a possible D gene (5 bases). Germline assignment: CDR1 MDHEN and CDR2 SYDVKM. Trimming stripped 1 base from V and 2 bases from J, with 14 bases between. CDR3 size: 16 residues. In DNA form, the CDR3 reads TGTGCCAGCAGTTTATCCGCCCACAGGTTACAAGAGACCCAGTACTTC. Translated: CASSLSAHRLQETQYF.

This chain links TRBV7-8 with TRBJ2-7; 7 bases align to TRBD2. V shed 5 bases, J shed 0 bases, and the junction held 19 bases outside the gene matches. Germline V gene data show CDR1 as SGHVS and CDR2 as FQNEAQ. This CDR3 comprises 19 residues. CDR3 in DNA: TGTGCCAGCAGCCCGCCCCAGTGGCTAGCGGAGCTATCCTCCTACGAGCAGTACGTC. Its translation: CASSPPQWLAELSSYEQYV.

This sequence joins TRBV30 and TRBJ1-4, with D unclear. Trimming removed 2 bases at V and 6 bases at J, with 10 bases between. Germline V CDR1 and CDR2: GTSNPN, SVGIG (reference sequence). This CDR3 is built from 13 residues. CDR3 in amino acids: CAWSSKGDEKLFF. In DNA, the CDR3 is TGTGCCTGGAGTTCTAAGGGAGATGAAAAACTGTTTTTT. Complete variable domain (other parts from reference TRBV30 and TRBJ1-4): SQTIHQWPATLVQPVGSPLSLECTVEGTSNPNLYWYRQAAGRGLQLLFYSVGIGQISSEVPQNLSASRPQDRQFILSSKKLLLSDSGFYLCAWSSKGDEKLFFGSGTQLSVL.

The rearrangement links TRBV5-4 to TRBJ2-6; 7 nucleotides match TRBD1. Germline V gene data show CDR1 as SGHNT and CDR2 as YYREEE (reference sequence). This CDR3 is built from 16 residues. Trimming at V came to 0 bases and at J to 4 bases, leaving 4 bases not matched to a gene. The CDR3 nucleotides are TGTGCCAGCAGCTTGGAGGGGGCGCGGGGGGCCAACGTCCTGACTTTC. Encoded protein: CASSLEGARGANVLTF.

The chain joins TRBV6-5 to TRBJ2-2, with TRBD1 identical over 8 bases. This CDR3 is 15 amino acids long. Germline CDR1 reads MNHEY; CDR2 reads SVGAGI. After removal of 7 bases from V and 7 bases from J, the junction contained 11 bases not matched to a gene. The DNA for the CDR3 is TGTGCCAGCACCGTCGACAGGGGTGCCGGCGGGGAGCTGTTTTTT. Translating gives CASTVDRGAGGELFF.

The chain recombines TRBV2 with TRBJ1-2, with 8 bases fitting TRBD1. The trim removed 5 bases at V and 5 bases at J, leaving 4 bases unmatched. Germline CDR1 is SNHLY and CDR2 is FYNNEI. The CDR3 contains 13 residues. DNA for the CDR3: TGTGCCAGCAGTTCCCAGGGGGCTTATGGCTACACCTTC. Translation: CASSSQGAYGYTF.

The chain uses TRBV6-6 and TRBJ1-1; 10 positions match TRBD1. From germline, CDR1 is MNHNY and CDR2 SVGAGI (reference sequence). The CDR3 has 12 residues. Trimming removed 6 bases from V and 11 bases from J; junction bases left unmatched: 6. The CDR3 sequence: CASRRDRGGAFF. The DNA of the CDR3 is TGTGCCAGCAGGAGGGACAGGGGAGGTGCTTTCTTT.

This chain links TRBV6-2 or TRBV6-3 with TRBJ2-7, with no clear D. CDR3 length equals 14 residues. Trimming removed 2 bases from V and 0 bases from J, with 8 bases in between. Germline V CDR1 and CDR2: MNHEY, SVGEGT. The CDR3 DNA follows: TGTGCCAGCAGTTACCGATCTACCTCCTACGAGCAGTACTTC. Translated, it gives CASSYRSTSYEQYF.